Below are 29 T cell receptor beta chains sequenced from a single sample in a study of shared clonotypes between healthy human individuals (dated by TCRdb to 2020 to 2022). The library was obtained by the immunoSEQ multiplex PCR assay. The source is immuneACCESS, and TCRdb retained only in-frame sequences with V and J called. Part of the clones is not carried over; for the studies checked, unresolved V genes explain less than half of this, and the remainder is unexplained. The sample table records about 2 million clones; about 94% of these occur just once. The biggest ten clones account for roughly 1.1% of the sample. CD8 naive samples were CD45RO-negative cells positively selected for CCR7, giving a CD45RA+CCR7+ population that excluded TemRA cells. Sequencing was done on a sample of naive CD8+ T cells sorted from blood. In light of the paper, this sample's cell subset or site label describes: CD45RA+CCR7+. The receptors stem from a man between 18 and 29 years old in good health.

The gene calls are TRBV9 and TRBJ2-1; 7 bases fit TRBD1. CDR1 and CDR2 from the germline V gene are SGDLS and YYNGEE. This CDR3 spans 15 amino acids. J gave up 4 bases and V 3 bases, and 7 bases lay outside the gene matches. The CDR3 region is CASSGGTDLYNEQFF. The CDR3 nucleotides read TGTGCCAGCAGCGGGGGGACAGACTTATACAATGAGCAGTTCTTC.

The rearrangement uses TRBV4-1 and TRBJ2-3, with D perhaps TRBD1 or TRBD2 (6 bases each). CDR1 and CDR2 from the germline V gene are MGHRA and YSYEKL. Between the trimmed V and J ends, which lost 6 bases and 4 bases, there was a span of 20 bases. This CDR3 has 16 residues. CDR3 region: CASSGRPGAGSDTQYF. The DNA for the CDR3 is TGCGCCAGCAGTGGTCGACCGGGGGCGGGTTCAGATACGCAGTATTTT.

V is TRBV5-8 and J is TRBJ1-6, with TRBD1 as a possible D gene (5 bases). Trimming left V 0 bases short and J 8 bases short, with 9 bases between. This CDR3 is built from 14 residues. The germline gives CDR1 SGHTS, CDR2 YDEGEE. The CDR3 DNA reads TGTGCCAGCAGCTTGGCGCAGGGTGATTCACCCCTCCACTTT. This sequence encodes CASSLAQGDSPLHF.

V usage is TRBV11-2 and J usage is TRBJ1-6; D is unclear. Germline V CDR1 and CDR2: SGHAT, FQNNGV. This CDR3 region has 15 residues. V was shortened by 1 base and J by 11 bases, with 15 bases between the two germline ends. The CDR3 DNA follows: TGTGCCAGCAGCTTAGGAGACATTTCGGGGACACCCCTCCACTTT. It specifies CASSLGDISGTPLHF.

J is TRBJ2-7 and V is TRBV21-1; the D segment call TRBD1 is taken from the table without a DNA check. TRBV21-1 is deemed a pseudogene. This CDR3 is built from 15 residues. The CDR3 protein is CASRGQGTNSYEQYF. The DNA for the CDR3 is TGTGCCAGCAGGGGACAGGGGACCAACTCCTACGAGCAGTACTTC.

V gene TRBV4-3 combines with J gene TRBJ2-1; TRBD1 aligns across 8 bases. The germline CDR1 and CDR2 sequences are LGHNA and YSLEER. V dropped 0 bases and J dropped 3; count of bases not matched to a gene: 4. There are 16 residues in the CDR3. The CDR3 spells CASSQDIGTGYNEQFF. DNA for the CDR3: TGCGCCAGCAGCCAAGATATCGGGACAGGCTACAATGAGCAGTTCTTC.

This chain uses TRBV28 with TRBJ1-1; TRBD1 might be the D (6 bases). Germline CDR1 and CDR2: MDHEN and SYDVKM. CDR3 length equals 16 residues. The V gene lost 7 bases and the J gene lost 2 bases, with 20 bases spanning the gap. Here the CDR3 reads CASTGFRTVFNTEAFF. The CDR3 coding sequence is TGTGCCAGCACCGGCTTCCGGACAGTTTTTAACACTGAAGCTTTCTTT.

V and J are TRBV19 and TRBJ2-7, with D hard to call. The V and J ends lost 5 bases and 6 bases respectively, with 14 bases between them. From germline, CDR1 is LNHDA and CDR2 SQIVND (reference sequence). This CDR3 has 13 residues. The CDR3 nucleotides read TGTGCCAGTAGTCCTAGAGGAAGTGGCGAGCAGTACTTC. This encodes CASSPRGSGEQYF.

Concerning this clone itself: Other DNA sequences within the sample encode an identical CDR3. The V and J genes are TRBV5-6 and TRBJ1-4; TRBD1 aligns across 8 bases. Trimming at V came to 0 bases and at J to 8 bases, leaving 0 bases not matched to a gene. Germline V lookup: CDR1 SGHDT, CDR2 YYEEEE. This CDR3 spans 13 amino acids. The CDR3 loop reads CASSLAGGEKLFF. The DNA of the CDR3 is TGTGCCAGCAGCTTGGCAGGGGGCGAAAAACTGTTTTTT.

The chain couples TRBV7-6 to TRBJ1-1; 7 nucleotides match TRBD1. Trimming took 5 bases from V and 8 from J; bases not matched to a gene: 8. Germline-derived CDR1 and CDR2 are SGHVS and FNYEAQ. The CDR3 is 13 amino acids. The CDR3 DNA follows: TGTGCCAGCAGCCATGAAACAGGGGTAGAAGCTTTCTTT. This encodes CASSHETGVEAFF.

The chain has TRBV4-1 and TRBJ2-7, with 7 bases fitting TRBD1. This CDR3 contains 15 residues. The V segment lost 4 bases and the J segment 3 bases; nucleotides outside the gene matches: 9. From germline, CDR1 is MGHRA and CDR2 YSYEKL. CDR3 amino acids: CASSPRDSEIYEQYF. DNA for the CDR3: TGCGCCAGCAGCCCCCGGGACAGCGAGATCTACGAGCAGTACTTC.

The chain combines TRBV29-1 with TRBJ2-1; D possibly corresponds to TRBD2 (6 bases). The CDR3 length is 14 residues. Trimming left V 8 bases short and J 4 bases short, with 18 bases between. CDR1 and CDR2 from the germline V gene are SQVTM and ANQGSEA. As DNA, the CDR3 is TGCAGCCCCCGTCTTAGCGGACTATACAATGAGCAGTTCTTC. This translates into CSPRLSGLYNEQFF.

This clone came up once. The chain is built from TRBV6-5 and TRBJ2-7, with D tentatively TRBD2 (5 bases). With 6 bases removed from V and 2 bases from J, the gap between germline ends came to 11 bases. CDR3 length: 13 amino acids. Germline V gene sequence: CDR1 MNHEY, CDR2 SVGAGI. CDR3 sequence (DNA): TGTGCCAGCAGCGACTACAGAGCCTACGAGCAGTACTTC. It is translated as CASSDYRAYEQYF.

Concerning this clone: Other DNA sequences of this sample code for an identical CDR3. The rearrangement links TRBV5-1 to TRBJ2-3; TRBD2 agrees at 7 bases. CDR3 size: 14 residues. The junction had 3 bases not matched to a gene; V was cut back by 5 bases and J by 0 bases. Germline CDR1 reads SGHRS; CDR2 reads YFSETQ. The CDR3 DNA reads as TGCGCCAGCAGTTTTAGCGGGAGCACAGATACGCAGTATTTT. This sequence encodes CASSFSGSTDTQYF. The variable domain in full, with the rest retrieved from reference TRBV5-1 and TRBJ2-3, is KAGVTQTPRYLIKTRGQQVTLSCSPISGHRSVSWYQQTPGQGLQFLFEYFSETQRNKGNFPGRFSGRQFSNSRSEMNVSTLELGDSALYLCASSFSGSTDTQYFGPGTRLTVL.

This clone was counted a single time. The V and J genes are TRBV10-1 and TRBJ2-1; no clear D gene. The CDR3 spans 16 residues. V lost 5 bases to trimming and J lost 4 bases, with 18 bases between them. Germline loops: CDR1 WNHNN, CDR2 SYGVQD (reference sequence). Here the CDR3 DNA reads TGCGCCAGCAGTAAGTATCGGCCAGGTGGTTACAATGAGCAGTTCTTC. Translated: CASSKYRPGGYNEQFF.

The sample holds a few counts of this clone. CDR3 region: CASSLSYRGHNYGYTF. CDR3 coding DNA: TGTGCCAGCAGTTTATCGTACAGGGGCCATAACTATGGCTACACCTTC. This chain links TRBV27 with TRBJ1-2, with 7 bases aligning to TRBD1. CDR3 length: 16 residues. Germline values: CDR1 MNHEY, CDR2 SMNVEV (reference sequence). Trimming at V came to 0 bases and at J to 1 base, leaving 5 bases not matched to a gene.

The CDR3 sequence is CASSVVAERYGYTF. DNA for the CDR3: TGTGCCAGCAGCGTAGTTGCGGAGCGCTATGGCTACACCTTC. The rearrangement joins TRBV9 to TRBJ1-2, with D unclear. The CDR3 contains 14 residues. From germline, CDR1 is SGDLS and CDR2 YYNGEE. Trimming stripped 0 bases from V and 4 bases from J, with 10 bases between.

V gene TRBV2 combines with J gene TRBJ2-7; TRBD2 might be the D (7 bases). V lost 3 bases and J 1 base, leaving 22 bases between the germline ends. Germline-derived CDR1 and CDR2 are SNHLY and FYNNEI. The CDR3 sequence is 18 residues long. CDR3 nucleotide sequence: TGTGCCAGCAGTGACGACCCCCTAGGGGGGGCACCTTCCTACGAGCAGTACTTC. As protein: CASSDDPLGGAPSYEQYF.

A single count supports this clone. J is TRBJ1-1 and V is TRBV27; D remains unclear. Trimming shortened V by 6 bases and J by 7 bases, and 18 bases separated the two germline ends. The CDR3 loop spans 14 amino acids. Germline V CDR1 and CDR2: MNHEY, SMNVEV (reference sequence). The CDR3 here is CASRSDVTNGEAFF. Here the CDR3 DNA reads TGTGCCAGCAGGTCGGACGTAACGAATGGTGAAGCTTTCTTT.

This clone has only one observation. The chain employs TRBV2 and TRBJ1-1; D not resolved. V was clipped by 0 bases and J by 4 bases, with 18 bases between them. The germline V gene has CDR1 SNHLY and CDR2 FYNNEI. The CDR3 spans 17 residues. The CDR3 DNA follows: TGTGCCAGCAGTGAAGCTGGGGTGGCGGGTGGTAGCACTGAAGCTTTCTTT. Encoded protein: CASSEAGVAGGSTEAFF. The full variable domain, completed using reference TRBV2 and TRBJ1-1, is EPEVTQTPSHQVTQMGQEVILRCVPISNHLYFYWYRQILGQKVEFLVSFYNNEISEKSEIFDDQFSVERPDGSNFTLKIRSTKLEDSAMYFCASSEAGVAGGSTEAFFGQGTRLTVV.

The chain employs TRBV6-1 and TRBJ2-7; D call uncertain. CDR1 is MNHNS, CDR2 SASEGT, per germline. CDR3 length: 12 amino acids. Trimming removed 0 bases at V and 7 bases at J, with 7 bases between. CDR3 nucleotide sequence: TGTGCCAGCAGTGAAGCGTACTGGGAGCAGTACTTC. Its protein product is CASSEAYWEQYF.

Notes on this clone: The identical CDR3 is also encoded by other nucleotide sequences in the sample. The rearrangement uses TRBV7-9 and TRBJ1-5; D is undetermined. The CDR3 runs to 13 residues. Trimming removed 8 bases from V and 2 bases from J, with 10 bases in between. Germline V gene data show CDR1 as SEHNR and CDR2 as FQNEAQ (reference sequence). The CDR3 reads CASSPPGNQPQHF. CDR3 bases: TGTGCCAGCTCCCCTCCCGGCAATCAGCCCCAGCATTTT. The variable domain in full, with the rest retrieved from reference TRBV7-9 and TRBJ1-5, is DTGVSQNPRHKITKRGQNVTFRCDPISEHNRLYWYRQTLGQGPEFLTYFQNEAQLEKSRLLSDRFSAERPKGSFSTLEIQRTEQGDSAMYLCASSPPGNQPQHFGDGTRLSIL.

This chain joins TRBV19 and TRBJ1-3; no clear D. V lost 3 bases, J lost 4 bases, and 13 bases lay in between. Germline V CDR1 and CDR2: LNHDA, SQIVND (reference sequence). CDR3 length: 15 amino acids. CDR3 loop: CASSMSGVPGNTIYF. Written as DNA, the CDR3 is TGTGCCAGTAGTATGTCCGGGGTCCCCGGAAACACCATATATTTT.

The chain couples TRBV5-6 to TRBJ2-7, with a tentative D call TRBD2 (6 bases). Germline V gene lookup returns CDR1 SGHDT and CDR2 YYEEEE. The CDR3 is made up of 12 amino acids. Trimming cost V 3 bases and J 7 bases, with 11 bases left between them. The CDR3 loop reads CASSSLAAEQYF. The CDR3 DNA reads TGTGCCAGCAGCTCACTAGCTGCGGAGCAGTACTTC.

This clone has a single count. The chain employs TRBV27 and TRBJ2-7, with 7 bases matching TRBD1. CDR1 and CDR2 (germline): MNHEY, SMNVEV (reference sequence). V shed 0 bases and J 1 base; nucleotides not matched to a gene: 3. The CDR3 contains 15 residues. CDR3 protein: CASSLSGTASYEQYF. CDR3 nucleotides: TGTGCCAGCAGTTTATCGGGGACAGCATCCTACGAGCAGTACTTC.

The CDR3 sequence: CASSFRMDNSPLHF. The CDR3 DNA sequence: TGTGCCAGCAGCTTCCGAATGGATAATTCACCCCTCCACTTT. The chain uses TRBV11-2 and TRBJ1-6; D is unresolved. CDR1 SGHAT and CDR2 FQNNGV come from the germline V gene. The germline V and J ends were trimmed by 3 bases and 5 bases, with 8 bases remaining between them. This CDR3 has 14 amino acids.

The chain employs TRBV7-8 and TRBJ1-3, with 9 nucleotides matching TRBD1. V shed 5 bases, J shed 8 bases, and the junction held 4 bases outside the gene matches. Germline V gene data show CDR1 as SGHVS and CDR2 as FQNEAQ. There are 13 residues in the CDR3. In DNA, the CDR3 is TGTGCCAGCAGCGGACAGGGGTCGCACACCATATATTTT. Translation gives CASSGQGSHTIYF.

The chain links TRBV27 to TRBJ1-5; TRBD1 might be the D (6 bases). The CDR3 runs to 15 residues. Deletions cut 5 bases from V and 2 bases from J, with 13 bases between. Per the germline V gene, CDR1 is MNHEY and CDR2 is SMNVEV (reference sequence). The chain's CDR3 is CASSADSVGNQPQHF. The DNA of the CDR3 is TGTGCCAGCAGTGCGGACAGTGTTGGCAATCAGCCCCAGCATTTT.

On this clone: The sample holds other DNA sequences that translate to the same CDR3. The V and J genes are TRBV9 and TRBJ2-7, with D perhaps being TRBD1 or TRBD2 (5 bases each). CDR3 length: 14 amino acids. Germline CDR1 reads SGDLS; CDR2 reads YYNGEE. V was clipped by 5 bases and J by 0 bases, with 12 bases between them. The CDR3 sequence: CASSASGTSYEQYF. DNA for the CDR3: TGTGCCAGCAGTGCCTCCGGGACCTCCTACGAGCAGTACTTC.